This TCR beta chain was identified during a study of T cell clusters in autoimmune cytopenias. Germline V gene data show CDR1 as LNHDA and CDR2 as SQIVND (reference sequence). The CDR3 totals 16 residues. TRB was amplified by touch-down multiplex PCR, primer pools A and B combined. TCRdb re-called the multiplex PCR reads and catalogs CDR3 proteins one per entry, DNA excluded. The table lists approximately 5,000 distinct CDR3 sequences. TRB amplification used 200 to 250 ng of peripheral blood genomic DNA. Another study also made use of these data, one on T cell repertoires in aging, cancer and after chemotherapy.

V and J are TRBV19 and TRBJ1-4; the D call from TCRdb, TRBD1, cannot be confirmed without DNA. The clonotype was recovered from a human donor in good health. The sequenced material came from peripheral blood. The CDR3 spells CASSMGQGATNEELFF.